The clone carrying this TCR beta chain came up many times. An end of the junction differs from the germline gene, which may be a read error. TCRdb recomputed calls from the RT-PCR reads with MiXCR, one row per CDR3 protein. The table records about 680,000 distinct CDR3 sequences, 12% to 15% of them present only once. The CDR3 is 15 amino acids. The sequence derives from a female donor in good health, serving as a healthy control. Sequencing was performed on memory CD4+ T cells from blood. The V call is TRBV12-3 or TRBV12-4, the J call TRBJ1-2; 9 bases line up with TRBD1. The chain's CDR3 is CASSVAGTGNNGYTF. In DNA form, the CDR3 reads TGTGCCAGCAGTGTAGCCGGGACAGGGAATAACGGCTACACCTTC.